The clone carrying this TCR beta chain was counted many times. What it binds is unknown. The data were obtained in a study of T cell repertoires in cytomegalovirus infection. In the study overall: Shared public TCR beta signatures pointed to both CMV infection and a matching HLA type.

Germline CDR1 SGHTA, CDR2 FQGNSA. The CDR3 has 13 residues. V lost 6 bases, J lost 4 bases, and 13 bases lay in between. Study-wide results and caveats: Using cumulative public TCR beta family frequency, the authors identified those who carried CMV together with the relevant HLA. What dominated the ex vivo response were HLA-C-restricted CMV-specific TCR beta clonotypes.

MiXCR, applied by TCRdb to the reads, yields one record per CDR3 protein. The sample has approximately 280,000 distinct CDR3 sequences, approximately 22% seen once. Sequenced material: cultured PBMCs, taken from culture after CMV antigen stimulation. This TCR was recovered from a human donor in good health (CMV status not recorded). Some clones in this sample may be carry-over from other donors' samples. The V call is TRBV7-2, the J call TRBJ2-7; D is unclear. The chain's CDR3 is CASRGSVGYEQYF. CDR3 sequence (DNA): TGTGCCAGCAGAGGTTCTGTAGGTTACGAGCAGTACTTC.